Shown below are 24 T cell receptor beta chains from a single sample sequenced in a study of identical twins. TCRdb processed the 5' RACE reads anew with MiXCR; each CDR3 protein has one entry. Among 1.5 million to 2 million distinct CDR3 sequences listed, about 32% were seen once. Sequenced material: cord blood. All receptors come from a newborn girl in good health.

Only a few counts were recorded for this clonotype. The chain links TRBV3-1 to TRBJ1-2, with D possibly being TRBD1 (6 bases). The CDR3 runs 13 residues. Per the germline V gene, CDR1 is LGHDT and CDR2 is YNNKEL (reference sequence). V was shortened by 4 bases and J by 8 bases, with 14 bases between the two germline ends. This CDR3 is CASSPGQYIGYTF. In DNA, the CDR3 is TGTGCCAGCAGCCCTGGACAGTACATCGGCTACACCTTC.

This clonotype was observed a few times. The gene calls are TRBV7-2 and TRBJ1-2; TRBD1 matches 7 bases. The germline gives CDR1 SGHTA, CDR2 FQGNSA. Germline trimming cut 5 bases from V and 4 bases from J; bases unmatched to any gene: 7. CDR3 length: 14 amino acids. CDR3 region: CASSRDRALYGYTF. The CDR3 DNA sequence: TGTGCCAGCAGCCGTGACAGGGCGCTCTATGGCTACACCTTC. Complete variable domain (other parts from reference TRBV7-2 and TRBJ1-2): GAGVSQSPSNKVTEKGKDVELRCDPISGHTALYWYRQSLGQGLEFLIYFQGNSAPDKSGLPSDRFSAERTGGSVSTLTIQRTQQEDSAVYLCASSRDRALYGYTFGSGTRLTVV.

This clonotype was detected many times. This chain links TRBV2 with TRBJ2-7; D is possibly TRBD1 or TRBD2 (5 bases each). Germline CDR1 and CDR2: SNHLY and FYNNEI. The CDR3 sequence is 13 residues long. Trimming shortened V by 8 bases and J by 3 bases, and 14 bases separated the two germline ends. The CDR3 sequence is CASASGSYYEQYF. The CDR3 region has the DNA TGTGCCAGCGCATCAGGGAGTTACTACGAGCAGTACTTC.

This clonotype was seen only a few times. The chain links TRBV6-6 to TRBJ2-1; TRBD2 aligns across 7 bases. Germline V CDR1 and CDR2: MNHNY, SVGAGI (reference sequence). Losses at the gene ends were 2 bases for V and 13 bases for J; bases not matched to a gene: 2. CDR3 length: 11 residues. CDR3 residues: CASSYREDQFF. The CDR3 coding sequence is TGTGCCAGCAGTTACCGGGAGGATCAGTTCTTC.

This clonotype was found a few times. The V call is TRBV29-1, the J call TRBJ2-7; 12 nucleotides align to TRBD1. The CDR3 length is 15 residues. Germline assignment: CDR1 SQVTM and CDR2 ANQGSEA. The V and J ends lost 4 bases and 7 bases, in that order; junction bases with no gene match: 11. Here the CDR3 DNA reads TGCAGCGTTGTCGGGGACAGGGGGCAATACAATGAGCAGTACTTC. This sequence encodes CSVVGDRGQYNEQYF.

This clonotype was counted many times. This sequence joins TRBV28 and TRBJ2-3; TRBD2 matches 8 bases. Germline V gene sequence: CDR1 MDHEN, CDR2 SYDVKM. V gave up 6 bases and J gave up 1 base; unmatched junction bases: 6. The CDR3 spans 15 residues. CDR3 sequence: CASSPAGEGTDTQYF. CDR3 in DNA: TGTGCCAGCAGCCCAGCGGGAGAGGGCACAGATACGCAGTATTTT.

There are a few counts of this clonotype. The genes are TRBV2 and TRBJ2-4; 13 bases align to TRBD2. The J call is doubtful: the DNA matches TRBJ2-7 better. The CDR3 consists of 15 residues. Per the germline V gene, CDR1 is SNHLY and CDR2 is FYNNEI. This chain's CDR3 is CASSGTSGSTHEQYF. As DNA, the CDR3 is TGTGCCAGCAGTGGGACTAGCGGGAGTACCCACGAGCAGTACTTC.

V gene TRBV27 combines with J gene TRBJ2-7; possibly TRBD2 for D (5 bases). The CDR3 is 13 amino acids. Germline values: CDR1 MNHEY, CDR2 SMNVEV (reference sequence). Deletions cut 8 bases from V and 0 bases from J, with 11 bases between. The CDR3 DNA sequence: TGTGCCAGCTGGGCGGACTTCTCCTACGAGCAGTACTTC. This translates into CASWADFSYEQYF.

This clonotype was counted between two and nine times. The rearrangement links TRBV29-1 to TRBJ1-2; tentative D call: TRBD1 (6 bases). This CDR3 contains 15 residues. Per germline, CDR1 SQVTM and CDR2 ANQGSEA. Trimming pared 1 base from V and 0 bases from J, leaving 12 bases between. The CDR3 bases are TGCAGCGTTGAAGGTGACAGGAGACCTAACTATGGCTACACCTTC. As protein: CSVEGDRRPNYGYTF.

V is TRBV12-3 or TRBV12-4 and J is TRBJ2-6; no clear D gene. Deletions cut 1 base from V and 1 base from J, with 14 bases between. The CDR3 covers 18 residues. In nucleotides, the CDR3 is TGTGCCAGCAGTTTAGGCCTAAGGACGTCATCTGGGGCCAACGTCCTGACTTTC. Translation gives CASSLGLRTSSGANVLTF.

This chain uses TRBV5-1 with TRBJ1-1; a possible D gene is TRBD1 (5 bases). Trimming took 6 bases from V and 4 from J, leaving 16 bases between them. The CDR3 totals 14 residues. CDR1 and CDR2 from the germline V gene are SGHRS and YFSETQ. The CDR3 spells CASTLGSRATEAFF. In DNA form, the CDR3 reads TGCGCCAGCACCCTGGGTAGCAGGGCCACTGAAGCTTTCTTT.

This clonotype was counted only a few times. This sequence joins TRBV6-5 and TRBJ2-1; D unclear. CDR1 is MNHEY and CDR2 is SVGAGI in the germline V gene. V was clipped by 0 bases and J by 5 bases, with 11 bases between them. The CDR3 totals 15 residues. The CDR3 spells CASSYSSRVNNEQFF. The CDR3, as DNA: TGTGCCAGCAGTTACTCGTCTCGGGTCAACAATGAGCAGTTCTTC.

The rearrangement uses TRBV5-1 and TRBJ2-3, with D uncertain. Germline V gene data show CDR1 as SGHRS and CDR2 as YFSETQ. Trimming took 1 base from V and 2 from J, leaving 8 bases between them. The CDR3 spans 14 residues. This CDR3 reads CASSLFGFTDTQYF. The CDR3 DNA reads as TGCGCCAGCAGCTTGTTTGGCTTCACAGATACGCAGTATTTT.

The rearrangement uses TRBV2 and TRBJ2-7; 10 bases are a match to TRBD1. Germline-derived CDR1 and CDR2 are SNHLY and FYNNEI. J lost 5 bases, V lost 6 bases, and 7 bases had no gene match. There are 14 residues in the CDR3. The CDR3 DNA sequence: TGTGCCAGCAGGCTTCCGGGACAGGGGAACGAGCAGTACTTC. This encodes CASRLPGQGNEQYF.

The chain couples TRBV12-3 or TRBV12-4 to TRBJ2-7; D remains ambiguous. This CDR3 region has 16 residues. V was clipped by 4 bases and J by 2 bases, with 18 bases between them. CDR3 sequence: CASSSLGFEAPYEQYF. CDR3 coding DNA: TGTGCCAGCAGTTCTTTGGGGTTCGAGGCCCCCTACGAGCAGTACTTC.

The J gene is TRBJ1-6, the V gene TRBV7-9; possibly TRBD1 for D (6 bases). Germline V gene lookup returns CDR1 SEHNR and CDR2 FQNEAQ (reference sequence). This CDR3 has 13 residues. The V end lost 11 bases, the J end lost 6 bases, and 14 bases lay between the germline ends. Written as DNA, the CDR3 is TGTGCCTCAACAGGGACGGCTAATTCACCCCTCCACTTT. Its translation is CASTGTANSPLHF.

The table lists this clonotype with a few counts. The chain couples TRBV20-1 to TRBJ2-7; 8 bases are a match to TRBD1. CDR3 length: 15 amino acids. Germline V gives CDR1 DFQATT, CDR2 SNEGSKA (reference sequence). The trim removed 0 bases at V and 3 bases at J, leaving 7 bases unmatched. CDR3 sequence reads: CSARDIRTGHYEQYF. The DNA for the CDR3 is TGCAGTGCTAGAGATATAAGGACAGGGCACTACGAGCAGTACTTC.

There are a few counts of this clonotype. This chain joins TRBV3-1 and TRBJ1-1; D remains unclear. V lost 3 bases, J lost 2 bases, and 10 bases lay in between. CDR3 length equals 14 residues. Per germline, CDR1 LGHDT and CDR2 YNNKEL (reference sequence). Here the CDR3 DNA reads TGTGCCAGCAGCCAGACAACCTATAACACTGAAGCTTTCTTT. The encoded protein is CASSQTTYNTEAFF.

In its sample, this clonotype was seen many times. The chain combines TRBV29-1 with TRBJ2-7; a possible D gene is TRBD2 (6 bases). This CDR3 comprises 15 residues. V lost 4 bases and J 3 bases, leaving 19 bases between the germline ends. Germline CDR1 is SQVTM and CDR2 is ANQGSEA. The CDR3 DNA reads TGCAGCGTTGGGCTGTTGCGGGGCGCGAACTACGAGCAGTACTTC. It codes for CSVGLLRGANYEQYF.

The sample holds many counts of this clonotype. This chain uses TRBV5-1 with TRBJ2-3, with D perhaps TRBD2 (6 bases). CDR1 SGHRS and CDR2 YFSETQ come from the germline V gene. This CDR3 is built from 15 residues. Trimming removed 2 bases from V and 2 bases from J, with 12 bases in between. The CDR3 loop reads CASSLWDSATDTQYF. The CDR3 coding sequence is TGCGCCAGCAGCTTATGGGACTCAGCCACAGATACGCAGTATTTT.

With respect to this clonotype: It is likely a read error, because the conserved phenylalanine at the end of the CDR3 is missing. This chain's CDR3 is CASIRSYTDTQYL. In DNA form, the CDR3 reads TGTGCCAGCATCCGATCCTACACAGATACGCAGTATTTA. This rearrangement joins TRBV2 to TRBJ2-3, with D unclear. This CDR3 is 13 amino acids long. The germline V gene has CDR1 SNHLY and CDR2 FYNNEI. Trimming cost V 7 bases and J 2 bases, with 10 bases left between them.

The chain links TRBV20-1 to TRBJ2-7; 7 bases are shared with TRBD1. Germline V gene sequence: CDR1 DFQATT, CDR2 SNEGSKA (reference sequence). The junction had 10 bases not matched to a gene; V was cut back by 8 bases and J by 3 bases. The CDR3 is made up of 13 amino acids. This CDR3 reads CSPRYRGGYEQYF. Here the CDR3 DNA reads TGCAGTCCCAGATACAGGGGCGGCTACGAGCAGTACTTC.

This clonotype was observed a handful of times. The chain couples TRBV15 to TRBJ2-3, with TRBD1 matching 7 bases. Germline CDR1 LNHNV, CDR2 YYDKDF (reference sequence). This CDR3 spans 13 amino acids. J lost 9 bases, V lost 7 bases, and 10 bases had no gene match. CDR3 sequence reads: CATTETGRSTQYF. The CDR3 DNA is TGTGCCACCACGGAGACAGGGAGATCGACGCAGTATTTT.

This chain links TRBV5-1 with TRBJ2-3, with 8 positions matching TRBD2. The CDR3 covers 14 residues. Germline lookup yields CDR1 SGHRS and CDR2 YFSETQ. J gave up 1 base and V 6 bases, and 4 bases lay outside the gene matches. The CDR3 region has the DNA TGCGCCAGCAATCAAGCGGGGGGCACAGATACGCAGTATTTT. Its protein is CASNQAGGTDTQYF.